Sequencing of this T cell receptor (beta chain) was carried out in a study of T cells after yellow fever vaccination. TCRdb processed the 5' RACE reads anew with MiXCR; each CDR3 protein has one entry. The table has 450,000 to 600,000 distinct CDR3 sequences, less than 20% seen once; the top ten hold around 16%. This clonotype was found a few times. Germline CDR1 reads MNHNS; CDR2 reads SASEGT. Unmatched junction bases numbered 7, after V lost 6 bases and J lost 1 base. The CDR3 length is 15 residues. The source material was PBMCs, sampled around 5 days after the first yellow fever vaccination. The receptor was isolated from a man aged 18-30 years who received the YFV17D yellow fever vaccine. The chain uses TRBV6-1 and TRBJ2-7, with 9 nucleotides matching TRBD2. The CDR3 nucleotides are TGTGCCAGCAGGACGACTAGCGGTCAGTCCTACGAGCAGTACTTC. Amino acid sequence: CASRTTSGQSYEQYF.